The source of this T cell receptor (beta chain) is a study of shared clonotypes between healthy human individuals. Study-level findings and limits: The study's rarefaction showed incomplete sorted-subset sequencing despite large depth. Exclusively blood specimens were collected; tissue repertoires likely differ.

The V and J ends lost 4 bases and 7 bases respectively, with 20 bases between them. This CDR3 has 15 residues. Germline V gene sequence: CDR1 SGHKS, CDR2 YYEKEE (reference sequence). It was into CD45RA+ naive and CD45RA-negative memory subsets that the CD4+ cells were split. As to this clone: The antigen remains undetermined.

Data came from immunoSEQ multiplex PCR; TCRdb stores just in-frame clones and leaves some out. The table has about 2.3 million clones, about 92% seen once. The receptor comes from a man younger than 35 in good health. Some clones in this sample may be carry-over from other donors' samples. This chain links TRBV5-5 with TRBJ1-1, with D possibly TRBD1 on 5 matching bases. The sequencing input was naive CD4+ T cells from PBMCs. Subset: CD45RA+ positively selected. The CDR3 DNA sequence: TGTGCCAGCAGCCTCTACGGCTCGGGGGACGGTGAAGCTTTCTTT. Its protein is CASSLYGSGDGEAFF.